The 18 T cell receptor beta chains presented below share a single source sample, sequenced in a study of T cells in Graves' hyperthyroidism and ophthalmopathy. The investigators amplified TCR beta CDR3 regions from RNA transcripts. First-round RT-PCR targeting the TCR CDR3 was performed with the HTBI primer set. TCRdb fed the multiplex PCR reads into MiXCR, producing one record per CDR3 protein. The data show roughly 380,000 distinct CDR3 sequences, approximately 15% seen once. The sequencing input was blood. The receptor set was obtained from a woman aged 55-70 years with Graves' hyperthyroidism.

This clonotype showed up many times. The rearrangement uses TRBV12-3 or TRBV12-4 and TRBJ1-4; 8 bases align to TRBD1. This CDR3 contains 15 residues. Trimming removed 6 bases from V and 10 bases from J; junction bases left unmatched: 13. The CDR3 region has the DNA TGTGCCAGCAGCAGTACGACAGGGGAAAGCGGAAAACTGTTTTTT. This translates into CASSSTTGESGKLFF.

This clonotype was picked up many times. V is TRBV6-1 and J is TRBJ2-5; 7 nucleotides align to TRBD2. V shed 5 bases, J shed 4 bases, and the junction held 10 bases outside the gene matches. The CDR3 sequence is 15 residues long. CDR1 and CDR2 from the germline V gene are MNHNS and SASEGT. CDR3 region: CASSYGRQGGETQYF. The CDR3 DNA is TGTGCCAGCAGTTACGGGAGGCAGGGAGGAGAGACCCAGTACTTC.

This clonotype was counted ten times or more. The CDR3 nucleotides are TGCGCCAGCAGCCCACAGACGAGCTCCTACGAGCAGTACTTC. The encoded protein is CASSPQTSSYEQYF. The chain couples TRBV5-1 to TRBJ2-7; no clear D gene. The V end lost 4 bases, the J end lost 0 bases, and 11 bases lay between the germline ends. Germline-derived CDR1 and CDR2 are SGHRS and YFSETQ. This CDR3 is built from 14 residues.

This clonotype was seen ten or more times. The V gene is TRBV28, the J gene TRBJ1-1; 8 positions match TRBD1. The germline V gene has CDR1 MDHEN and CDR2 SYDVKM. Trimming at V came to 5 bases and at J to 4 bases, leaving 9 bases not matched to a gene. This CDR3 region has 15 residues. DNA for the CDR3: TGTGCCAGCAGTAATACAGGGGGGGGGGGCACTGAAGCTTTCTTT. Protein product: CASSNTGGGGTEAFF. Based on the CDR3 plus reference TRBV28 and TRBJ1-1, the full variable domain is DVKVTQSSRYLVKRTGEKVFLECVQDMDHENMFWYRQDPGLGLRLIYFSYDVKMKEKGDIPEGYSVSREKKERFSLILESASTNQTSMYLCASSNTGGGGTEAFFGQGTRLTVV.

This clonotype was recorded at least ten times. The rearrangement uses TRBV6-6 and TRBJ2-3; 8 nucleotides align to TRBD1. V was pared by 0 bases and J by 0 bases, with 2 bases of the junction left unmatched. In germline, CDR1 is MNHNY, CDR2 SVGAGI (reference sequence). This CDR3 contains 16 residues. The CDR3: CASSYSGTGSTDTQYF. The CDR3 DNA sequence: TGTGCCAGCAGTTACTCGGGGACAGGTAGCACAGATACGCAGTATTTT.

The V call is TRBV6-2 or TRBV6-3, the J call TRBJ2-5, with 8 bases lining up with TRBD2. The length of the CDR3 is 17 residues. Germline loops: CDR1 MNHEY, CDR2 SVGEGT. V lost 6 bases to trimming and J lost 5 bases; unmatched junction nucleotides: 17. The CDR3 nucleotides read TGTGCCAGCAGCCCGGGGGGGTGGGGGAGGGATGGGGAGACCCAGTACTTC. Amino acids: CASSPGGWGRDGETQYF.

A few counts support this clonotype. A far larger clone differs by one base, so this is likely a read error. The chain is built from TRBV7-9 and TRBJ2-7; 8 bases are a match to TRBD1. The CDR3 length is 12 residues. With V trimmed by 5 bases and J by 6 bases, 3 bases remained unmatched. The germline CDR1 and CDR2 sequences are SEHNR and FQNEAQ (reference sequence). CDR3 coding DNA: TGTGCCAGCAGCCCAGGGGGCTGCGAGCAGTACTTC. Translated: CASSPGGCEQYF.

As for this clonotype: A much more abundant neighbour one base away suggests this may be a read error. The chain recombines TRBV9 with TRBJ2-1; D unclear. V was pared by 0 bases and J by 10 bases, with 8 bases between. Germline CDR1 reads SGDLS; CDR2 reads YYNGEE. The CDR3 extends over 12 amino acids. CDR3 sequence (DNA): TGTGCCAGCAGCGTAGGGGTGTGGGAGCAGTTCTTC. Translating gives CASSVGVWEQFF.

CDR3 in DNA: TGCGCCAGCAGCCGGAGGACAGGGTCTAGCCTCCCTCTGGATACGCAGTATTTT. It specifies CASSRRTGSSLPLDTQYF. The chain is built from TRBV5-1 and TRBJ2-3; 8 bases map to TRBD1. Germline trimming cut 4 bases from V and 6 bases from J; bases unmatched to any gene: 19. The CDR3 loop spans 18 amino acids. Germline V gives CDR1 SGHRS, CDR2 YFSETQ. The entire variable domain, with the rest obtained from reference TRBV5-1 and TRBJ2-3, is as follows: KAGVTQTPRYLIKTRGQQVTLSCSPISGHRSVSWYQQTPGQGLQFLFEYFSETQRNKGNFPGRFSGRQFSNSRSEMNVSTLELGDSALYLCASSRRTGSSLPLDTQYFGPGTRLTVL.

This clonotype has more than one count but fewer than ten. A read error may be the cause here, since a much bigger clone is one base away. The V and J genes are TRBV9 and TRBJ2-7; TRBD1 is a possible D gene (5 bases). V lost 0 bases and J 2 bases, leaving 9 bases between the germline ends. Germline CDR1 and CDR2: SGDLS and YYNGEE. This CDR3 spans 14 amino acids. The CDR3 DNA reads TGTGCCAGCAGCGTAGCATCCAGGGCCTACGAGCAGTACTTC. Amino acids: CASSVASRAYEQYF.

This clonotype was seen repeatedly, ten times or more. The genes are TRBV24-1 and TRBJ1-5, with D possibly being TRBD1 (6 bases). CDR1 and CDR2 (germline): KGHDR, SFDVKD. V lost 4 bases, J lost 2 bases, and 14 bases lay in between. This CDR3 is 16 amino acids long. The CDR3 region is CATSDSWGRGNQPQHF. In DNA, the CDR3 is TGTGCCACCAGTGACTCGTGGGGGCGCGGCAATCAGCCCCAGCATTTT.

This clonotype appeared a single time. V usage is TRBV14 and J usage is TRBJ2-1; D is perhaps TRBD1 or TRBD2 (5 bases each). The V end was cut by 4 bases, the J end by 6 bases, with 22 bases between. The germline V gene has CDR1 SGHDN and CDR2 FVKESK. The CDR3 runs to 17 residues. The CDR3 DNA sequence: TGTGCCAGCAGCCGCACCTTCGGGACGATGGGGAGCAATGAGCAGTTCTTC. Protein sequence: CASSRTFGTMGSNEQFF.

This clonotype was detected only a few times. The chain has TRBV24-1 and TRBJ2-7; D is uncertain. Per the germline V gene, CDR1 is KGHDR and CDR2 is SFDVKD. The CDR3 consists of 13 residues. Between the trimmed V and J ends, which lost 9 bases and 5 bases, there was a span of 16 bases. CDR3 sequence reads: CATGSWGGDEQYF. The CDR3 DNA reads as TGTGCCACCGGTTCGTGGGGTGGCGACGAGCAGTACTTC.

The chain has TRBV20-1 and TRBJ2-5; 8 nucleotides align to TRBD2. Germline V gene lookup returns CDR1 DFQATT and CDR2 SNEGSKA (reference sequence). CDR3 length: 14 amino acids. V lost 5 bases, J lost 4 bases, and 9 bases stayed unmatched. The CDR3 DNA is TGCAGTGCTCGGACTAACGGGAGGGGAGAGACCCAGTACTTC. Translated, it gives CSARTNGRGETQYF.

About this clonotype itself: One junction end does not reproduce the germline sequence, and a read error may be involved. CDR3 nucleotide sequence: TGTGCCAGCAGCTTAGGTCCGGGGGACCAGCCCCAGCGTTTT. Its protein product is CASSLGPGDQPQRF. The chain has TRBV7-9 and TRBJ1-5; tentative D call: TRBD1 (5 bases). The CDR3 covers 14 residues. Germline V gene data show CDR1 as SEHNR and CDR2 as FQNEAQ (reference sequence).

A few counts support this clonotype. The rearrangement links TRBV6-1 to TRBJ2-3; no definite D call. Between the trimmed V and J ends, which lost 8 bases and 4 bases, there was a span of 19 bases. The CDR3 has 15 amino acids. Germline V gene sequence: CDR1 MNHNS, CDR2 SASEGT. Here the CDR3 DNA reads TGTGCCAGCCGCGACGTGGCAGGTGGGCCAGATACGCAGTATTTT. Amino acids: CASRDVAGGPDTQYF.

The sample holds a few counts of this clonotype. V gene TRBV15 combines with J gene TRBJ2-3; unclear D gene. This CDR3 contains 13 residues. V was pared by 1 base and J by 6 bases, with 8 bases between. Germline lookup yields CDR1 LNHNV and CDR2 YYDKDF (reference sequence). DNA of the CDR3: TGTGCCACCAGCAGAGTAATCTACGATACGCAGTATTTT. It is translated as CATSRVIYDTQYF.

Many counts were recorded for this clonotype. This sequence joins TRBV7-9 and TRBJ2-7; TRBD2 might be the D (5 bases). In germline, CDR1 is SEHNR, CDR2 FQNEAQ (reference sequence). This CDR3 contains 19 residues. Deletions cut 1 base from V and 2 bases from J, with 24 bases between. CDR3 DNA sequence: TGTGCCAGCAGCTTAGGCGGGCTAGGTTGGAGCGCCTCTCCCTACGAGCAGTACTTC. Translation gives CASSLGGLGWSASPYEQYF.